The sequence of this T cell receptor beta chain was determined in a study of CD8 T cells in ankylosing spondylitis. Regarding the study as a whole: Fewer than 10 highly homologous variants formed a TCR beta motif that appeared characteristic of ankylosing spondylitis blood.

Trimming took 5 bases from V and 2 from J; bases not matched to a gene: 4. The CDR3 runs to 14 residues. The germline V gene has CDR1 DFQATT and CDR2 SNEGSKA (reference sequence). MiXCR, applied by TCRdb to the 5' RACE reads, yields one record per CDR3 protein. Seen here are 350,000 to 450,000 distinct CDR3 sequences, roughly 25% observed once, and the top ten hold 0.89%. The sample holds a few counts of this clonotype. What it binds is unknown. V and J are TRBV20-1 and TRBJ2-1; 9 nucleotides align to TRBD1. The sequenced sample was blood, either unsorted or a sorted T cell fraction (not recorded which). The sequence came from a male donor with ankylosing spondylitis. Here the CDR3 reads CSALTGGPYNEQFF. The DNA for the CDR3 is TGCAGTGCTCTGACAGGGGGGCCCTACAATGAGCAGTTCTTC.